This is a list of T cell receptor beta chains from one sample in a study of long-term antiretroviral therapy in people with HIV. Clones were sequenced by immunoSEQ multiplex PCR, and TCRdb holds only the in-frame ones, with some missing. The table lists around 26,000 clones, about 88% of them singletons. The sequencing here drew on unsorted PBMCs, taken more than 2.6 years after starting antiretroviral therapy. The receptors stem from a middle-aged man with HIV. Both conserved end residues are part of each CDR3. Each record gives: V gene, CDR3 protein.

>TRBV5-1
CASSFGQTSTDTQYF
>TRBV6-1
CASLDYGYTF
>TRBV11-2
CASSPVLQKQYF
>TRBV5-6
CASSLVEGSGYTF
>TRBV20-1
CSAGETDTQYF
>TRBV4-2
CASSAPGQGKETQYF
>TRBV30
CAWSWRGNYGYTF
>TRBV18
CASSPQNTGELFF
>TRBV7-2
CASSFDGQGYEKLFF
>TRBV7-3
CASSLRGGANTGELFF
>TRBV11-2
CASSLTGENTEAFF
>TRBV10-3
CAISGQGRIYNEQFF
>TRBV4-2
CASCPPPGPQETQYF
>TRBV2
CASYRSDTQYF
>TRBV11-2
CASSLTQTYNEQFF
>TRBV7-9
CASSAGKNIQYF
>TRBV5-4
CASSLASGTSSYNEQFF
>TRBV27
CASSFRTGSGYTEAFF
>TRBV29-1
CSAAPQGARSAFF
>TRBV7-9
CASSRAGGHNEQFF
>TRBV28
CASSLPPWPLGSNQPQHF
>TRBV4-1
CASSLEGAYQETQYF
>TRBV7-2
CASSNPGRETQYF
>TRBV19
CASSLGNLLGNTIYF
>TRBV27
CASSLLTGSYEQYF
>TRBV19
CASSIMSFSNTEAFF
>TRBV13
CASSLGGTSLEGGETQYF
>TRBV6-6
CASSPTRQETQYF
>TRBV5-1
CASSLVDGVNTEAFF
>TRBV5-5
CASSLSIRPGASNQPQHF
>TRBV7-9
CASSLGGESPLHF
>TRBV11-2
CASSLPGSSYEQYF
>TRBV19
CASNLGTLSNQPQHF
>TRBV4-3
CASSQESGARPYTF
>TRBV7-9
CASRLMGQNTEAFF
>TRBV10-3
CAISEGIYEQYF
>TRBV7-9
CASSLAGRGINQPQHF
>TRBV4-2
CASSQDGTSGSRTDTQYF
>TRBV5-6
CASTWGGPNEQFF
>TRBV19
CASCAGRDYNEQFF
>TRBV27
CASSLSFGGGASNQPQHF
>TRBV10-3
CAISSGTNTGELFF
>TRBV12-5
CASGGDFNGNTIYF
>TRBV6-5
CASSSDNYNYGYTF
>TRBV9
CASSAGGGHRNYEQYF
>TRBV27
CASSSKLADIYNEQFF
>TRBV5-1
CASSVTGTRGTDTQYF
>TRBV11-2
CASSRDQGTGIEAFF
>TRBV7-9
CASSLEGRLLGGYTF
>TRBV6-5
CASSSPGQGKNEQFF
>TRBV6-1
CASTPVWDSNQPQHF
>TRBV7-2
CASSFTGSEQYF
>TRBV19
CASSISARIHNSPLHF
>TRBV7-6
CASSLAAGPYGNTEAFF
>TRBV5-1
CASSLERTDTQYF
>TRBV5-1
CASSLWTGSNTEAFF
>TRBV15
CATSREGREVETQYF